These 14 T cell receptor beta chains were sequenced from one sample in a study of blood T cell repertoires in COVID-19. This table comes from immunoSEQ multiplex PCR, and its TCRdb copy is limited to in-frame clones, with some not included. The table records about 350,000 clones, about nine tenths of them present only once. Sequencing used peripheral blood. The origin of the receptors is a woman between 65 and 79 years old with COVID-19, enrolled during active disease.

The chain employs TRBV7-9 and TRBJ2-1; D is undetermined. The CDR3 length is 16 residues. The germline CDR1 and CDR2 sequences are SEHNR and FQNEAQ (reference sequence). The ends were cut back, 1 base at V and 0 bases at J, with 10 bases in the middle. CDR3 residues: CASSLDPTGSYNEQFF. The CDR3 region has the DNA TGTGCCAGCAGCTTAGACCCGACGGGCTCCTACAATGAGCAGTTCTTC.

V is TRBV2 and J is TRBJ1-1; possible D gene TRBD1, 6 bases. V lost 6 bases, J lost 3 bases, and 11 bases lay in between. CDR3 length equals 13 residues. Germline-derived CDR1 and CDR2 are SNHLY and FYNNEI. The CDR3 protein is CASSEDSYTEAFF. The CDR3 DNA reads as TGTGCCAGCAGCGAGGACAGTTACACTGAAGCTTTCTTT.

The chain links TRBV4-3 to TRBJ1-2; TRBD1 matches 7 bases. CDR1 is LGHNA and CDR2 is YSLEER in the germline V gene. The length of the CDR3 is 16 residues. Germline trimming cut 0 bases from V and 2 bases from J; bases unmatched to any gene: 6. CDR3 in DNA: TGCGCCAGCAGCCAAGATATGGGACAGATAAACTATGGCTACACCTTC. The encoded protein is CASSQDMGQINYGYTF.

The chain uses TRBV28 and TRBJ1-2; D is possibly TRBD1 (5 bases). CDR1 is MDHEN and CDR2 is SYDVKM in the germline V gene. Trimming removed 5 bases from V and 4 bases from J, with 11 bases in between. The CDR3 is 13 amino acids. The CDR3 protein is CASSEGVLYGYTF. DNA for the CDR3: TGTGCCAGCAGTGAAGGGGTCCTCTATGGCTACACCTTC.

The J gene is TRBJ1-4, the V gene TRBV2, with D maybe TRBD1 (5 bases). CDR1 is SNHLY and CDR2 is FYNNEI in the germline V gene. Trimming stripped 10 bases from V and 5 bases from J, with 14 bases between. The CDR3 contains 13 residues. The CDR3 is CATHRGKNEKLFF. The CDR3 nucleotides are TGTGCCACCCACCGGGGGAAGAATGAAAAACTGTTTTTT. The variable domain in full, with the rest retrieved from reference TRBV2 and TRBJ1-4, is EPEVTQTPSHQVTQMGQEVILRCVPISNHLYFYWYRQILGQKVEFLVSFYNNEISEKSEIFDDQFSVERPDGSNFTLKIRSTKLEDSAMYFCATHRGKNEKLFFGSGTQLSVL.

The J gene is TRBJ2-3, the V gene TRBV19, with D possibly TRBD1 on 5 matching bases. With 6 bases removed from V and 1 base from J, the gap between germline ends came to 17 bases. Germline CDR1 reads LNHDA; CDR2 reads SQIVND (reference sequence). The CDR3 loop spans 16 amino acids. The CDR3, as DNA: TGTGCCAGTAGCAGCTCCAGGGATGCGGGCACAGATACGCAGTATTTT. It yields the protein CASSSSRDAGTDTQYF.

The chain has TRBV6-1 and TRBJ2-5; 8 bases map to TRBD2. The CDR3 is 16 amino acids. V shed 3 bases, J shed 7 bases, and the junction held 13 bases outside the gene matches. Germline V gives CDR1 MNHNS, CDR2 SASEGT. The CDR3 loop reads CASSDTARGGKGTQYF. DNA of the CDR3: TGTGCCAGCAGTGATACCGCCCGCGGGGGGAAGGGGACCCAGTACTTC.

The chain employs TRBV30 and TRBJ2-3; possible D gene TRBD2, 6 bases. The CDR3 is 14 residues long. Looked up from germline, CDR1 is GTSNPN and CDR2 is SVGIG (reference sequence). V dropped 3 bases and J dropped 4 bases, with 14 bases sitting between them. In DNA, the CDR3 is TGTGCCTGGAGGGAGCGGAGGGGATCAGATACGCAGTATTTT. Translation gives CAWRERRGSDTQYF.

This clone appeared once. The rearrangement links TRBV4-1 to TRBJ2-7; 10 nucleotides match TRBD2. V shed 0 bases, J shed 7 bases, and the junction held 6 bases outside the gene matches. CDR1 and CDR2 (germline): MGHRA, YSYEKL. The length of the CDR3 is 15 residues. The CDR3 is CASSQDGLAVWEQYF. For the CDR3, the DNA is TGCGCCAGCAGCCAAGATGGACTAGCGGTCTGGGAGCAGTACTTC.

V and J are TRBV28 and TRBJ1-1; possible D gene TRBD1, 5 bases. The germline V gene has CDR1 MDHEN and CDR2 SYDVKM. V shed 1 base and J shed 6 bases, with 12 bases lying between them. This CDR3 has 14 residues. CDR3 region: CASSLLAGRAEAFF. The CDR3 nucleotides are TGTGCCAGCAGTTTATTGGCAGGGCGTGCTGAAGCTTTCTTT. The entire variable domain, with the rest obtained from reference TRBV28 and TRBJ1-1, is as follows: DVKVTQSSRYLVKRTGEKVFLECVQDMDHENMFWYRQDPGLGLRLIYFSYDVKMKEKGDIPEGYSVSREKKERFSLILESASTNQTSMYLCASSLLAGRAEAFFGQGTRLTVV.

The V call is TRBV7-7, the J call TRBJ2-5; 7 bases align to TRBD1. V was pared by 4 bases and J by 2 bases, with 4 bases of the junction left unmatched. Germline-derived CDR1 and CDR2 are SSHAT and FNYEAQ (reference sequence). The CDR3 is made up of 14 amino acids. CDR3 protein: CASSSRQGQETQYF. Written as DNA, the CDR3 is TGTGCCAGCAGCTCTAGACAGGGACAAGAGACCCAGTACTTC.

V and J are TRBV5-1 and TRBJ1-4, with TRBD1 as a possible D gene (5 bases). Trimming cost V 3 bases and J 7 bases, with 13 bases left between them. Per germline, CDR1 SGHRS and CDR2 YFSETQ. The CDR3 is 14 amino acids. The CDR3 nucleotides are TGCGCCAGCAGCTCGGGGACCGGGAGTGAAAAACTGTTTTTT. It is translated as CASSSGTGSEKLFF. Full variable domain (missing parts from reference TRBV5-1 and TRBJ1-4): KAGVTQTPRYLIKTRGQQVTLSCSPISGHRSVSWYQQTPGQGLQFLFEYFSETQRNKGNFPGRFSGRQFSNSRSEMNVSTLELGDSALYLCASSSGTGSEKLFFGSGTQLSVL.

CDR3 residues: CASSSVAGGPWVGGTEAFF. CDR3 in DNA: TGTGCCAGCAGCTCTGTAGCAGGGGGACCATGGGTAGGAGGCACTGAAGCTTTCTTT. The rearrangement links TRBV7-8 to TRBJ1-1; TRBD1 matches at 7 bases. The V gene end was trimmed by 4 bases and the J gene end by 4 bases; junction bases not matched to a gene: 21. From germline, CDR1 is SGHVS and CDR2 FQNEAQ. The CDR3 extends over 19 amino acids.

V and J are TRBV4-2 and TRBJ1-1, with D maybe TRBD1 (6 bases). This CDR3 is 16 amino acids long. Germline V CDR1 and CDR2: LGHNA, YNFKEQ. Trimming removed 3 bases from V and 8 bases from J, with 22 bases in between. This CDR3 reads CASSQREDSLVPEAFF. CDR3 nucleotide sequence: TGTGCCAGCAGCCAGCGGGAGGACAGCCTGGTGCCGGAAGCTTTCTTT.